The present T cell receptor beta chain was sequenced within a study of control samples from healthy donors and cancer patients (dated by TCRdb to the early 2020s). Measured from the cysteine to the phenylalanine, the CDR3 is 14 residues long. Only the CDR3 portion is preserved as DNA: 42 bases, with reading frame beginning at the first base. Trimming costs V 0 bases and J 7 bases, and their ends lie 13 bases apart. The germline V gene specifies SGHDT as CDR1 and YYEEEE as CDR2. Library method: the immunoSEQ multiplex PCR assay. Entries here come from immuneACCESS through TCRdb and include only in-frame sequences with V and J called. Some clones fail to appear in such tables; in the studies checked, an unresolved V gene covers under half of the shortfall, and the cause of the remainder is unknown. The sample data list about 65,000 clones, and over 75% of these were observed just once. The top ten hold roughly 1.2% of the sample.

This clone was seen only once. No cognate antigen has been identified for it. The sample holds no much larger clone one base away, and base qualities are not on file. The chain joins TRBV5-6 to TRBJ1-2; the D gene remains uncertain. Source material: PBMCs. The sequence derives from a woman aged 45-65 years with colorectal cancer. The DNA sequence is TGTGCCAGCAGCTTGGGGGTTGTTGGCTCTGGCTACACCTTC. Translated, this gives CASSLGVVGSGYTF.